This TCR beta chain is from a study of beta chain features in type 1 diabetes. On this clone: Its antigen is unidentified.

The junction had 6 bases not matched to a gene; V was cut back by 3 bases and J by 4 bases. This CDR3 has 14 residues. Looked up from germline, CDR1 is SGDLS and CDR2 is YYNGEE. Expressed TCRB transcripts were sequenced after all isolated RNA was converted to cDNA. The method was immunoSEQ multiplex PCR; TCRdb's version includes in-frame clones alone and lacks a portion of them. This sample has around 650,000 clones; 9.5% to 15% occur once, and the top ten carry more than 0.1%. Notes on the study in general: Shortening that was moderate but significant affected the TCRB CDR3s of Type 1 diabetes patients in all four CD4+ subsets.

Input material: naive CD4+ T cells from blood. The rearrangement links TRBV9 to TRBJ1-2, with 7 bases matching TRBD1. This sequence was found in a young man with type 1 diabetes. The DNA for the CDR3 is TGTGCCAGCAGCGCACTGACAGGGCCCTATGGCTACACCTTC. This codes for CASSALTGPYGYTF.